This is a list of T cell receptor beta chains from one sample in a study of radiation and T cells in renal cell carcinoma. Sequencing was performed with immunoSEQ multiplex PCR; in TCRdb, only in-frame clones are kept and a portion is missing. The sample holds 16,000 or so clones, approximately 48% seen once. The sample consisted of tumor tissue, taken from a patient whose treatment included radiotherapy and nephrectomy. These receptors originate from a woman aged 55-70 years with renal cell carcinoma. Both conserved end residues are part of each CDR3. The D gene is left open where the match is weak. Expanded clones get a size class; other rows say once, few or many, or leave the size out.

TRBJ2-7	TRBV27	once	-	TGTGCCAGCAGTTTACGGGCCCCCTACGAGCAGTACTTC	CASSLRAPYEQYF
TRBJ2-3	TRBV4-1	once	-	TGCGCCAGCAGCCCCCCCCTGGGGGGCACGCAGTATTTT	CASSPPLGGTQYF
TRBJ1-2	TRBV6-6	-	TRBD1	TGTGCCAGCAATTCGGGACAGGGGGCGATAACCTTC	CASNSGQGAITF
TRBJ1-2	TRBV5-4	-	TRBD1	TGTGCCAGCAGCCCCGACAGGGTTTTGAACTATGGCTACACCTTC	CASSPDRVLNYGYTF
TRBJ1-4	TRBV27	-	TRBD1	TGTGCCAGCAGTCCCCCAGGGGGCGACGAAAAACTGTTTTTT	CASSPPGGDEKLFF
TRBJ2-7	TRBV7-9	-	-	TGTGCCAGCAGCTTGGACGGCGGGCCAATCTCCTACGAGCAGTACTTC	CASSLDGGPISYEQYF
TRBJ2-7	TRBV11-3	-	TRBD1	TGTGCCAGCAGCCAGGGGCCCAGGGGGCCTCAGTACTTC	CASSQGPRGPQYF
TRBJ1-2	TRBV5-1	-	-	TGCGCCAGCAGCTTGGGTCCCCCTGGACGGACAACTAACTATGGCTACACCTTC	CASSLGPPGRTTNYGYTF
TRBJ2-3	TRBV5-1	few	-	TGCGCCAGCAGCCCCGGGGGAGCAGCCAGCACAGATACGCAGTATTTT	CASSPGGAASTDTQYF
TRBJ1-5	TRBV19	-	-	TGTGCCAGTAGTACCCGACAGGTTAGCAATCAGCCCCAGCATTTT	CASSTRQVSNQPQHF
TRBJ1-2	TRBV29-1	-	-	TGCAGCGTTGATGATCTGTGGGAAGGCTACACCTTC	CSVDDLWEGYTF
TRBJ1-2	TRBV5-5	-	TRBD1	TGTGCCAGCAGCTTCGGACAGGGCCTCTACTTC	CASSFGQGLYF
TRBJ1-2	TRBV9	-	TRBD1	TGTGCCAGCAGCGTTCTCGGGACAGGGGACTATGGCTACACCTTC	CASSVLGTGDYGYTF
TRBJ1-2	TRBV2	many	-	TGTGCCAGCAGTGTTTCCCCCAACTATGGCTACACCTTC	CASSVSPNYGYTF
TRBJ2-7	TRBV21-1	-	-	TGTGCCAGCTTCTGTCTGGGCAGGGGCTCCTACGAGCAGTACTTC	CASFCLGRGSYEQYF
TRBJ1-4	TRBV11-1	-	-	TGTGCCAGCAGCCTCCGGGACGCTGCTAGTGAAAAACTGTTTTTT	CASSLRDAASEKLFF
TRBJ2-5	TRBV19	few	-	TGTGCCAGTAGACCGACCCACCCCGGCCGAGAGACCCAGTACTTC	CASRPTHPGRETQYF
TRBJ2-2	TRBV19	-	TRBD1	TGTGCCAGTGGCACAGGGGGCGCGGGCACCGGGGAGCTGTTTTTT	CASGTGGAGTGELFF
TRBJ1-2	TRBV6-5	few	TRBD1	TGTGCCAGCAGACACCCTCCCGGGGGACAGGATGGCTACACCTTC	CASRHPPGGQDGYTF
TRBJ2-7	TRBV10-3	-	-	TGTGCCAGCAGTGAGTTCAGCGGAGGTCGCTACGAGCAGTACTTC	CASSEFSGGRYEQYF
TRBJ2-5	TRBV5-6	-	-	TGTGCCAGCAGCTTAGGAGGGGTAGAGACCCAGTACTTC	CASSLGGVETQYF
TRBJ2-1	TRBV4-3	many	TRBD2	TGCGCCAGCAGCCAATCCACCGGGACTAGCGGGAGGACGGATGAGCAGTTCTTC	CASSQSTGTSGRTDEQFF
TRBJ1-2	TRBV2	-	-	TGTGCCAGCGGGAGGGGGAATGGCTACACCTTC	CASGRGNGYTF
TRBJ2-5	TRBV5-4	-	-	TGTGCCAGCAGCCCCCGGGAGCAAGAGACCCAGTACTTC	CASSPREQETQYF
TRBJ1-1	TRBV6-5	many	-	TGTGCCAGCAGGCAAAAGGGAGGGAGGGACACTGAAGCTTTCTTT	CASRQKGGRDTEAFF
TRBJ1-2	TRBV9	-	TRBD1	TGTGCCAGCAGCGTAGTTGGGACAGGGGTTCGGGGCTACACCTTC	CASSVVGTGVRGYTF
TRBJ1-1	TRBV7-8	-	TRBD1	TGTGCCAGCAGCTTATCAGGGGGAGAAGCTTTCTTT	CASSLSGGEAFF
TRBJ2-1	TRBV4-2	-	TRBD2	TGTGCCAGCAGTCAGACTAGCGGGAGGACCTACAATGAGCAGTTCTTC	CASSQTSGRTYNEQFF
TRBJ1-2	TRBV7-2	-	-	TGTGCCAGCAGCTCGAAATTGTGGGGCAGCCTCTCCTTTCACACCTTC	CASSSKLWGSLSFHTF
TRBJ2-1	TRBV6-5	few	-	TGTGCCAGCAGCTCCGTCTCGGTTGAGCAGTTCTTC	CASSSVSVEQFF
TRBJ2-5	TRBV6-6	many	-	TGTGCCAGCAGTTACTCAATTCGGGAAGAGACCCAGTACTTC	CASSYSIREETQYF
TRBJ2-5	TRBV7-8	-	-	TGTGCCCGCTTACGGGGTACGAAGACCCAGTACTTC	CARLRGTKTQYF
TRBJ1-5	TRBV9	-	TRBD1	TGTGCCAGCAGTCCAGGCAGGGGGAATCAGCCCCAGCATTTT	CASSPGRGNQPQHF
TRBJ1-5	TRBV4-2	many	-	TGTGCCAGCAGCCAATTCGCGGGTAACAGCAATCAGCCCCAGCATTTT	CASSQFAGNSNQPQHF
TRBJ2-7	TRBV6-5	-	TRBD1	TGTGCCAGCGCTCAGGGGGCTAGGTACGAGCAGTACTTC	CASAQGARYEQYF
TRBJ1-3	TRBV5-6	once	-	TGTGCCAGCAGCCCCCAGGGCCCTGGAAACACCATATATTTT	CASSPQGPGNTIYF
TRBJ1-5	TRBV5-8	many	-	TGTGCCAGCAGCTTGTTGGGAGGGGGCAATCAGCCCCAGCATTTT	CASSLLGGGNQPQHF
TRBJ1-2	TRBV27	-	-	TGTGCCAGCAGCCAAGGGACGGGCCAGGGAAGCTACACCTTC	CASSQGTGQGSYTF
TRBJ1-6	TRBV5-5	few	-	TGTGCCAGCAGCCCGGACCCTAGAGGGCGGGGTTATTCACCCCTCCACTTT	CASSPDPRGRGYSPLHF
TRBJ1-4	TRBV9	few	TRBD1	TGTGCCAGCAGCTTTCGGACAGGGGAAAAACTGTTTTTT	CASSFRTGEKLFF
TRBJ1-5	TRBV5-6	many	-	TGTGCCAGCAGCTTTCAGGGGCCTTGGGGCAATCAGCCCCAGCATTTT	CASSFQGPWGNQPQHF
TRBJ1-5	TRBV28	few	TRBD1	TGTGCCAGCAGTTTAAACCCGGGACAGGGGAATCAGCCCCAGCATTTT	CASSLNPGQGNQPQHF
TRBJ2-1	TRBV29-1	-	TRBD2	TGCAGCGCCCGAGGTAGCGGGAGCTCCTACAATGAGCAGTTCTTC	CSARGSGSSYNEQFF
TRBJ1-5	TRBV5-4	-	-	TGTGCCAGCAGCTTGGGGGGAAGCAATCAGCCCCAGCATTTT	CASSLGGSNQPQHF
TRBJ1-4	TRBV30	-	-	TGTGCCTGGAAAAGAATCCTAGGGGGAAATTATGAAAAACTGTTTTTT	CAWKRILGGNYEKLFF
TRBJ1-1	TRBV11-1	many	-	TGTGCCAGCAGCCTAAACGTGGGGAACACTGAAGCTTTCTTT	CASSLNVGNTEAFF
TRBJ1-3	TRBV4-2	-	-	TGTGCCACCAGTACTGGCTCTGGAAACACCATATATTTT	CATSTGSGNTIYF
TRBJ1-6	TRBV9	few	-	TGTGCCAGCAGCGTGGGTAGCTTAAATTCACCCCTCCACTTT	CASSVGSLNSPLHF
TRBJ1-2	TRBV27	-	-	TGTGCCAGCAGTCGTTACAGGGCTCACTATGGCTACACCTTC	CASSRYRAHYGYTF
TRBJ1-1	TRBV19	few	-	TGTGCCAGTAGTCTGAACACTGAAGCTTTCTTT	CASSLNTEAFF
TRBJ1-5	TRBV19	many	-	TGTGCCAGTAGTATGCCCTCCCGGTCATTCGCAGGACAGCCCCAGCATTTT	CASSMPSRSFAGQPQHF
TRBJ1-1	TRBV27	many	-	TGTGCCAGCAGTTTTATGGGGAACACTGAAGCTTTCTTT	CASSFMGNTEAFF
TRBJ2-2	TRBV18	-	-	TGTGCCAGCTCACCAATGCAGGATTCCACCGGGGAGCTGTTTTTT	CASSPMQDSTGELFF
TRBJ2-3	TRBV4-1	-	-	TGCGCCAGCAGCCAACCCGATCCGGGCTACACAGATACGCAGTATTTT	CASSQPDPGYTDTQYF
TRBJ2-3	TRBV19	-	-	TGTGCCAGTAGGACCGCAGGGGCTTTAAATCAGCCCCAGTATTTT	CASRTAGALNQPQYF